Each of the 17 T cell receptor beta chains below was sequenced from the same sample in a study of T cell changes during pregnancy in multiple sclerosis. The assay was immunoSEQ multiplex PCR, and TCRdb's table has in-frame clones only and misses some. The repertoire has around 33,000 clones, roughly 94% of them found once; the top ten carry roughly 0.46%. The sample was CD4+ T cells from peripheral blood mononuclear cells, taken after pregnancy. The receptor set was obtained from a female donor with multiple sclerosis, enrolled in a pregnancy study.

The CDR3 loop is CASRLTDRGRGYGYTF. In nucleotides, the CDR3 is TGTGCCAGTAGACTTACTGACAGGGGGCGAGGCTATGGCTACACCTTC. The chain couples TRBV19 to TRBJ1-2; TRBD1 aligns across 10 bases. The V and J ends lost 6 bases and 4 bases, in that order; junction bases with no gene match: 11. From germline, CDR1 is LNHDA and CDR2 SQIVND (reference sequence). This CDR3 comprises 16 residues.

The chain uses TRBV5-1 and TRBJ1-2, with D possibly matching TRBD1 (6 bases). V was pared by 3 bases and J by 6 bases, with 15 bases between. Germline CDR1 and CDR2: SGHRS and YFSETQ. The CDR3 runs 14 residues. The CDR3 nucleotides read TGCGCCAGCAGCTCAGGGGTAGTAAAGGATGGCTACACCTTC. Translated, it gives CASSSGVVKDGYTF.

This chain uses TRBV30 with TRBJ2-3, with TRBD2 identical over 8 bases. The CDR3 has 15 amino acids. CDR1 is GTSNPN, CDR2 SVGIG, per germline (reference sequence). The V gene end was trimmed by 2 bases and the J gene end by 4 bases; junction bases not matched to a gene: 8. CDR3 in DNA: TGTGCCTGGAGTCCCGGACTAGCAGAGGCAGATACGCAGTATTTT. Its protein is CAWSPGLAEADTQYF.

This chain uses TRBV7-2 with TRBJ2-7; D perhaps matches TRBD2 (5 bases). The CDR3 covers 13 residues. Trimming removed 5 bases at V and 2 bases at J, with 10 bases between. The germline gives CDR1 SGHTA, CDR2 FQGNSA. The CDR3 protein is CASSGSTTYEQYF. The CDR3, as DNA: TGTGCCAGCAGCGGGAGTACGACCTACGAGCAGTACTTC.

This clone was counted a single time. V and J are TRBV18 and TRBJ2-7; D may be TRBD1 (6 bases). This CDR3 contains 13 residues. V was shortened by 3 bases and J by 1 base, with 7 bases between the two germline ends. Germline V gene data show CDR1 as KGHSH and CDR2 as LQKENI. The CDR3 coding sequence is TGTGCCAGCTCACCCGGGACATCCTACGAGCAGTACTTC. It encodes CASSPGTSYEQYF.

The chain links TRBV11-1 to TRBJ1-6; unclear D gene. V shed 3 bases and J shed 5 bases, with 14 bases lying between them. Germline CDR1 SGHAT, CDR2 FQDESV (reference sequence). This CDR3 has 16 residues. The CDR3 here is CASSFEARPDNSPLHF. The CDR3, as DNA: TGTGCCAGCAGCTTCGAGGCCAGACCAGATAATTCACCCCTCCACTTT.

The chain uses TRBV7-9 and TRBJ2-4, with unresolved D. There are 12 residues in the CDR3. The germline CDR1 and CDR2 sequences are SEHNR and FQNEAQ (reference sequence). The ends were cut back, 5 bases at V and 8 bases at J, with 10 bases in the middle. The CDR3 nucleotides read TGTGCCAGCAGCCACCCCACGGACATTCAGTACTTC. This codes for CASSHPTDIQYF.

J is TRBJ2-2 and V is TRBV7-3, with D perhaps TRBD1 (5 bases). Per germline, CDR1 SGHTA and CDR2 FQGTGA. Trimming took 1 base from V and 7 from J, leaving 16 bases between them. This CDR3 comprises 16 residues. In DNA, the CDR3 is TGTGCCAGCAGCTTAAATCTAGGCAGGGCCAGCGGGGAGCTGTTTTTT. This translates into CASSLNLGRASGELFF.

The rearrangement links TRBV6-5 to TRBJ1-2; 7 nucleotides align to TRBD1. Germline CDR1 reads MNHEY; CDR2 reads SVGAGI. The CDR3 runs 13 residues. Trimming removed 2 bases from V and 4 bases from J; junction bases left unmatched: 1. CDR3 amino acids: CASSYRQGYGYTF. CDR3 nucleotides: TGTGCCAGCAGTTACCGACAGGGCTATGGCTACACCTTC.

This chain joins TRBV7-9 and TRBJ1-1; the match to TRBD1 covers 7 bases. The CDR3 is 13 residues long. The J segment lost 4 bases and the V segment lost 5 bases, leaving 4 bases of the junction unmatched. Germline V gene sequence: CDR1 SEHNR, CDR2 FQNEAQ (reference sequence). DNA for the CDR3: TGTGCCAGCAGCAAGACAGGGCCCACTGAAGCTTTCTTT. Residues: CASSKTGPTEAFF. Based on the CDR3 plus reference TRBV7-9 and TRBJ1-1, the full variable domain is DTGVSQNPRHKITKRGQNVTFRCDPISEHNRLYWYRQTLGQGPEFLTYFQNEAQLEKSRLLSDRFSAERPKGSFSTLEIQRTEQGDSAMYLCASSKTGPTEAFFGQGTRLTVV.

The chain recombines TRBV2 with TRBJ2-7; 8 bases line up with TRBD1. With 6 bases clipped from V and 3 bases from J, the junction kept 7 bases outside the gene matches. Germline V CDR1 and CDR2: SNHLY, FYNNEI. The length of the CDR3 is 14 residues. This chain's CDR3 is CASRERTGLYEQYF. CDR3 sequence (DNA): TGTGCCAGCAGGGAAAGGACAGGGCTCTACGAGCAGTACTTC.

The chain combines TRBV19 with TRBJ2-2; 7 bases fit TRBD2. The V gene end was trimmed by 8 bases and the J gene end by 2 bases; junction bases not matched to a gene: 8. The length of the CDR3 is 15 residues. The germline CDR1 and CDR2 sequences are LNHDA and SQIVND (reference sequence). CDR3 DNA: TGTGCCAGTCACCTACTAGCGACAAACACCGGGGAGCTGTTTTTT. This gives the protein CASHLLATNTGELFF.

The J gene is TRBJ2-1, the V gene TRBV19, with TRBD2 matching 7 bases. This CDR3 spans 15 amino acids. The J segment lost 0 bases and the V segment lost 8 bases, leaving 7 bases of the junction unmatched. CDR1 and CDR2 (germline): LNHDA, SQIVND (reference sequence). This CDR3 reads CASAWRGFSYNEQFF. CDR3 sequence (DNA): TGTGCCAGTGCGTGGCGGGGGTTCTCCTACAATGAGCAGTTCTTC. Combining the CDR3 with reference TRBV19 and TRBJ2-1 gives the whole variable domain DGGITQSPKYLFRKEGQNVTLSCEQNLNHDAMYWYRQDPGQGLRLIYYSQIVNDFQKGDIAEGYSVSREKKESFPLTVTSAQKNPTAFYLCASAWRGFSYNEQFFGPGTRLTVL.

The chain joins TRBV6-5 to TRBJ1-4; D is unresolved. V was trimmed by 6 bases and J by 8 bases, leaving 16 bases between them. This CDR3 is built from 14 residues. Germline CDR1 MNHEY, CDR2 SVGAGI. The CDR3 spells CASRAVPLEEKLFF. CDR3 nucleotide sequence: TGTGCCAGCAGGGCGGTCCCTTTAGAAGAAAAACTGTTTTTT.

The V gene is TRBV5-1, the J gene TRBJ2-3; the D is unclear. This CDR3 is built from 15 residues. Germline CDR1 SGHRS, CDR2 YFSETQ. Trimming took off 0 bases at V and 2 bases at J, with 10 bases between the two ends. The CDR3 region is CASSLGSGYTDTQYF. In nucleotides, the CDR3 is TGCGCCAGCAGCTTGGGCTCAGGCTACACAGATACGCAGTATTTT. The full variable domain, its missing parts supplied by reference TRBV5-1 and TRBJ2-3, is KAGVTQTPRYLIKTRGQQVTLSCSPISGHRSVSWYQQTPGQGLQFLFEYFSETQRNKGNFPGRFSGRQFSNSRSEMNVSTLELGDSALYLCASSLGSGYTDTQYFGPGTRLTVL.

The V gene is TRBV7-2, the J gene TRBJ2-1; weak D call: TRBD2 (5 bases). CDR1 and CDR2 from the germline V gene are SGHTA and FQGNSA. V was cut by 6 bases and J by 5 bases, with 11 bases left in between. CDR3 length equals 13 residues. For the CDR3, the DNA is TGTGCCAGCAGTTTGGACGGGAACAATGAGCAGTTCTTC. It is translated as CASSLDGNNEQFF.

This clone was detected a few times. The chain uses TRBV14 and TRBJ2-1, with a weak D call TRBD2 (6 bases). Germline V gene sequence: CDR1 SGHDN, CDR2 FVKESK. Trimming took off 0 bases at V and 7 bases at J, with 13 bases between the two ends. The CDR3 sequence is 15 residues long. In DNA form, the CDR3 reads TGTGCCAGCAGCCAAGAAGGAGTGGGGAGGAATGAGCAGTTCTTC. It is translated as CASSQEGVGRNEQFF.